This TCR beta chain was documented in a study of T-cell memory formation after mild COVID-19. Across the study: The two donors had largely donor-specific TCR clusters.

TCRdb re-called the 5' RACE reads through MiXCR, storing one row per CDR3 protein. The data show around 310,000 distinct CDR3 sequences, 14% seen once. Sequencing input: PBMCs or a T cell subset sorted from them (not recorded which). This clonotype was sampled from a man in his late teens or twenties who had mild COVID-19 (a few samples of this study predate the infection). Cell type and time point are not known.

The CDR3 bases are TGCGCCAGCAGCCAAGCCCGGGGCCTAGGAGCTTTCTTT. Translation: CASSQARGLGAFF. The genes are TRBV4-1 and TRBJ1-1; tentatively, D is TRBD1 (5 bases). The V and J ends lost 1 base and 10 bases respectively, with 13 bases between them. Germline V lookup: CDR1 MGHRA, CDR2 YSYEKL. The CDR3 totals 13 residues.